This paragraph reports one T cell receptor beta chain. Its cognate antigen is unknown. The data originate from a study of PD-L1 blockade in urothelial cancer. Study-wide points: Tumor-associated clones in the blood of durable-benefit patients grew more at 3 weeks.

Time point defined: pretreatment peripheral blood. Only in-frame clones appear in the TCRdb table, and some are missing; sequencing was by immunoSEQ multiplex PCR. The table lists more than 85,000 clones, 87% of them singletons. Germline CDR1 reads MDHEN; CDR2 reads SYDVKM. This CDR3 has 16 amino acids. Unmatched junction bases numbered 6, after V lost 2 bases and J lost 2 bases. This clonotype was sampled from a man aged 55-75 years with urothelial cancer. The chain couples TRBV28 to TRBJ2-3, with 8 nucleotides matching TRBD1. This sample comprised PBMCs, obtained around atezolizumab (anti-PD-L1) treatment. The DNA for the CDR3 is TGTGCCAGCAGTTTACGACAGGGGCTTCACACAGATACGCAGTATTTT. Its protein product is CASSLRQGLHTDTQYF.